The clone carrying this T cell receptor beta chain is a singleton in its sample. Antigen specificity is unknown. With 60 Vbeta and 13 Jbeta primers, the PCR was carried out. The assay was immunoSEQ multiplex PCR, and TCRdb's table has in-frame clones only and misses some. Of some 110,000 clones in the sample, approximately 77% are singletons; the top ten hold roughly 4.5%. The sample comes from a study of cytomegalovirus exposure and HLA in healthy donors. Study conclusions and caveats: The classifier was said to identify cytomegalovirus status with high specificity and sensitivity. For most subjects, TCR beta sequences were reported to predict HLA-A and HLA-B alleles with accuracy.

Germline lookup yields CDR1 SGHVS and CDR2 FQNEAQ. V lost 5 bases and J lost 7, with 15 bases in between. The CDR3 sequence is 15 residues long. The clonotype was recovered from a man aged 50-59 years in good health and CMV-seropositive. This chain connects TRBV7-8 to TRBJ1-6; tentative D call: TRBD1 (6 bases). The source material was PBMCs. The CDR3 loop reads CASSARGGRNSPLHF. DNA of the CDR3: TGTGCCAGCAGCGCCCGAGGGGGACGGAATTCACCCCTCCACTTT.